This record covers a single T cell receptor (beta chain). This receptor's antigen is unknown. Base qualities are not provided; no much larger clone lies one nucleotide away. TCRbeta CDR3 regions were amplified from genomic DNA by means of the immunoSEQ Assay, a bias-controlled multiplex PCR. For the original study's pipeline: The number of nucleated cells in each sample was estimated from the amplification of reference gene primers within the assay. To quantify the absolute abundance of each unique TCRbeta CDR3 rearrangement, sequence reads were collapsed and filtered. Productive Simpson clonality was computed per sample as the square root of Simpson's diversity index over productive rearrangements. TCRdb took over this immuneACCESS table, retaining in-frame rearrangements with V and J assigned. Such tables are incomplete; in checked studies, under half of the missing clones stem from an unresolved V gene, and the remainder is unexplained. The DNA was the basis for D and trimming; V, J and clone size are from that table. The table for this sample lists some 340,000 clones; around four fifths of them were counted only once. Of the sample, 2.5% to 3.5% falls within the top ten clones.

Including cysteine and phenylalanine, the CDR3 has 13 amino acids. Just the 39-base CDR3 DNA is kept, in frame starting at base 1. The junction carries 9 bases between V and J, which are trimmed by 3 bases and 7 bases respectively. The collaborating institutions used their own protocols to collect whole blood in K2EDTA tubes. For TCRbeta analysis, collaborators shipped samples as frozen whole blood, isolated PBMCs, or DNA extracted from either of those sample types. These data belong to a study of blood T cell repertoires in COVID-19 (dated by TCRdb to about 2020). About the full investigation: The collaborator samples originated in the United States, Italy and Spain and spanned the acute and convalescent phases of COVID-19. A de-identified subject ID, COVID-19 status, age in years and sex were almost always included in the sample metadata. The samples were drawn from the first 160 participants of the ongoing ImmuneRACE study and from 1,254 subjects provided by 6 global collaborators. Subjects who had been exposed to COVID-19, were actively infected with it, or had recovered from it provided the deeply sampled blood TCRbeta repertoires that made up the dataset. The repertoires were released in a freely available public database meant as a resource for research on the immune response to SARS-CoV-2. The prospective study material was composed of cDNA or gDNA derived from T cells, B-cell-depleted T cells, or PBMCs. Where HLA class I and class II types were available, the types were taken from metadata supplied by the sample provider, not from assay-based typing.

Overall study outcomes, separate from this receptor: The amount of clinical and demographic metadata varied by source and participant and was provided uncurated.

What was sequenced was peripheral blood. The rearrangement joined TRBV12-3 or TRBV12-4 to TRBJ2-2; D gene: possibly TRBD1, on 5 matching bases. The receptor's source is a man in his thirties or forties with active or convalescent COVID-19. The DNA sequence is TGTGCCAGCAGTTTGCAGGGAATCGGGGAGCTGTTTTTT. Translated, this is CASSLQGIGELFF.